Below, one T cell receptor (beta chain) is given with its context. Its antigen is as yet unknown. The sample comes from a study of cytomegalovirus exposure and HLA in healthy donors. The study's findings and limits: Later analysis reportedly placed an Asian-associated ancestry cluster below the roughly 630-donor mean in N-insertions. Reported results showed that the classifier diagnosed cytomegalovirus status with high specificity and sensitivity.

PCR was performed using 60 Vbeta and 13 Jbeta primers. Produced via immunoSEQ multiplex PCR; TCRdb's table is partial and in-frame only. The sample lists about 150,000 clones, roughly 65% occurring once. The J segment lost 5 bases and the V segment lost 3 bases, leaving 5 bases of the junction unmatched. The CDR3 sequence is 15 residues long. Per the germline V gene, CDR1 is SGHRS and CDR2 is YFSETQ. The sample taken for sequencing was PBMCs. V is TRBV5-1 and J is TRBJ2-1; 10 bases map to TRBD2. The clonotype was recovered from a man in his sixties in good health and CMV-seronegative. The CDR3 loop reads CASSSGLAADNEQFF. CDR3 nucleotides: TGCGCCAGCAGCTCCGGACTAGCGGCGGACAATGAGCAGTTCTTC.